The 25 T cell receptor beta chains below all came from one sample that was sequenced in a study of graft-versus-host responses after intestinal transplantation. Assay used: immunoSEQ multiplex PCR; TCRdb lists only in-frame clones, some missing. The sample contains 65,000 to 85,000 clones, approximately 92% of which appear only once. Source: bone marrow, taken approximately 100 weeks after intestinal transplantation. All receptors come from a human patient who received an intestinal transplant, so some T cells may come from the graft donor.

J is TRBJ2-6 and V is TRBV5-4; D gene uncertain. CDR3 length: 16 amino acids. Germline lookup yields CDR1 SGHNT and CDR2 YYREEE (reference sequence). V was trimmed by 0 bases and J by 0 bases, leaving 7 bases between them. This CDR3 is CASSLDTGSGANVLTF. CDR3 DNA: TGTGCCAGCAGCTTGGATACCGGCTCTGGGGCCAACGTCCTGACTTTC.

J is TRBJ2-2 and V is TRBV7-3, with a tentative D call TRBD1 (5 bases). The germline CDR1 and CDR2 sequences are SGHTA and FQGTGA. The CDR3 covers 16 residues. The V gene lost 4 bases and the J gene lost 1 base, with 13 bases spanning the gap. The CDR3 DNA reads TGTGCCAGCAGCTCGTTCTCAGGGATGAACACCGGGGAGCTGTTTTTT. It yields the protein CASSSFSGMNTGELFF.

The chain is built from TRBV5-4 and TRBJ2-4, with D maybe TRBD1 (5 bases). This CDR3 is 16 amino acids long. The V end lost 2 bases, the J end lost 1 base, and 13 bases lay between the germline ends. Germline loops: CDR1 SGHNT, CDR2 YYREEE (reference sequence). As DNA, the CDR3 is TGTGCCAGCAGCTTAGGGTCAGGGTCGGCCAAAAACATTCAGTACTTC. This gives the protein CASSLGSGSAKNIQYF.

The chain recombines TRBV19 with TRBJ2-1, with 9 bases aligning to TRBD1. Germline assignment: CDR1 LNHDA and CDR2 SQIVND (reference sequence). V was pared by 4 bases and J by 8 bases, with 9 bases of the junction left unmatched. CDR3 length: 15 residues. The CDR3 DNA is TGTGCCAGTAGTACCCCTTCACAGGGGGCGGATGAGCAGTTCTTC. This codes for CASSTPSQGADEQFF.

The chain joins TRBV6-1 to TRBJ2-5; TRBD1 or TRBD2 may be the D gene (5 bases each). CDR1 and CDR2 from the germline V gene are MNHNS and SASEGT. CDR3 length: 13 amino acids. V gave up 3 bases and J gave up 4 bases, with 9 bases separating them. The DNA of the CDR3 is TGTGCCAGCAGTGACAGGGAGAGAGAGACCCAGTACTTC. This translates into CASSDRERETQYF.

This clone was seen just once. The V gene is TRBV6-1, the J gene TRBJ2-7, with D perhaps matching TRBD2 (5 bases). V shed 0 bases and J shed 2 bases, with 11 bases lying between them. Germline loops: CDR1 MNHNS, CDR2 SASEGT. CDR3 length: 15 amino acids. The CDR3 reads CASSEAGGYTYEQYF. The CDR3 nucleotides read TGTGCCAGCAGTGAAGCGGGCGGGTACACCTACGAGCAGTACTTC.

J is TRBJ2-5 and V is TRBV4-2, with D possibly TRBD1 on 7 matching bases. The CDR3 totals 15 residues. Germline V gene lookup returns CDR1 LGHNA and CDR2 YNFKEQ. V was cut by 0 bases and J by 5 bases, with 13 bases left in between. CDR3 bases: TGTGCCAGCAGCCAAGATTGGAGGGGGCGGGAGACCCAGTACTTC. Translating it yields CASSQDWRGRETQYF.

The gene calls are TRBV2 and TRBJ2-7; 9 nucleotides line up with TRBD1. V shed 4 bases and J 6 bases; nucleotides not matched to a gene: 22. Germline V gene data show CDR1 as SNHLY and CDR2 as FYNNEI. This CDR3 spans 19 amino acids. The CDR3 nucleotides are TGTGCCAGCAGTGGAATGGGGAGGGGACAGGGACTGTCCGGGGGCGAGCAGTACTTC. Residues: CASSGMGRGQGLSGGEQYF.

This clone was seen a single time. The CDR3 DNA reads as TGTGCCAGCAGCGTAGACCCGCTTGGTGAAGCTTTCTTT. It specifies CASSVDPLGEAFF. The chain employs TRBV9 and TRBJ1-1; D is ambiguous. Germline loops: CDR1 SGDLS, CDR2 YYNGEE. The CDR3 extends over 13 amino acids. V shed 0 bases and J shed 7 bases, with 10 bases lying between them. Complete variable domain (other parts from reference TRBV9 and TRBJ1-1): DSGVTQTPKHLITATGQRVTLRCSPRSGDLSVYWYQQSLDQGLQFLIQYYNGEERAKGNILERFSAQQFPDLHSELNLSSLELGDSALYFCASSVDPLGEAFFGQGTRLTVV.

The chain has TRBV7-3 and TRBJ2-3, with 11 bases matching TRBD2. Germline V gives CDR1 SGHTA, CDR2 FQGTGA. CDR3 size: 16 residues. V lost 1 base and J lost 3; bases outside the gene matches: 3. The DNA for the CDR3 is TGTGCCAGCAGCTTAAAACTAGCGGGAGATACAGATACGCAGTATTTT. Translating it yields CASSLKLAGDTDTQYF. Full variable domain (rest looked up from reference TRBV7-3 and TRBJ2-3): GAGVSQTPSNKVTEKGKYVELRCDPISGHTALYWYRQSLGQGPEFLIYFQGTGAADDSGLPNDRFFAVRPEGSVSTLKIQRTERGDSAVYLCASSLKLAGDTDTQYFGPGTRLTVL.

As regards this clone: Other DNA sequences in the same sample also yield this CDR3. The chain is built from TRBV7-3 and TRBJ2-1; D may be TRBD2 (5 bases). The CDR3 is 13 residues long. Looked up from germline, CDR1 is SGHTA and CDR2 is FQGTGA. V lost 5 bases, J lost 2 bases, and 7 bases lay in between. CDR3 sequence: CASSLGTYNEQFF. The CDR3, as DNA: TGTGCCAGCAGCCTCGGGACCTACAATGAGCAGTTCTTC.

J is TRBJ1-5 and V is TRBV21-1; TRBD1, the D gene given by the table, was not confirmed from the DNA. TRBV21-1 is deemed a pseudogene. CDR3 length: 12 amino acids. CDR3 loop: CANGQVNQPQHF. CDR3 DNA sequence: TGTGCCAACGGACAGGTCAATCAGCCCCAGCATTTT.

The rearrangement uses TRBV9 and TRBJ1-1, with D unclear. This CDR3 has 14 residues. The V gene's germline CDR1 is SGDLS and CDR2 YYNGEE. The germline V and J ends were trimmed by 3 bases and 5 bases, with 14 bases remaining between them. DNA of the CDR3: TGTGCCAGCAGCGCGGTAGGCATTGGGACTGAAGCTTTCTTT. It specifies CASSAVGIGTEAFF.

The chain employs TRBV4-1 and TRBJ2-1; 7 bases line up with TRBD2. J lost 10 bases, V lost 1 base, and 7 bases had no gene match. CDR3 length: 14 amino acids. The V gene's germline CDR1 is MGHRA and CDR2 YSYEKL. The CDR3 loop reads CASSQATGGYEQFF. The DNA for the CDR3 is TGCGCCAGCAGCCAAGCTACGGGGGGATACGAGCAGTTCTTC.

The V call is TRBV15, the J call TRBJ2-2, with D perhaps being TRBD1 or TRBD2 (5 bases each). This CDR3 has 15 residues. In germline, CDR1 is LNHNV, CDR2 YYDKDF (reference sequence). V lost 5 bases and J lost 1, with 11 bases in between. The CDR3: CATSGWGMNTGELFF. CDR3 DNA sequence: TGTGCCACCAGCGGGTGGGGGATGAACACCGGGGAGCTGTTTTTT.

The rearrangement uses TRBV6-6 and TRBJ2-1; unclear D gene. The CDR3 is 13 residues long. Germline CDR1 and CDR2: MNHNY and SVGAGI (reference sequence). V was trimmed by 5 bases and J by 3 bases, leaving 8 bases between them. The CDR3 DNA is TGTGCCAGCAGTATCGATATCTACAATGAGCAGTTCTTC. Its protein product is CASSIDIYNEQFF.

The chain is built from TRBV5-1 and TRBJ2-4; 7 bases are shared with TRBD1. The CDR3 is 16 residues long. Germline loops: CDR1 SGHRS, CDR2 YFSETQ. V trimming: 3 bases; J trimming: 2 bases; junction bases outside the gene matches: 8. CDR3 sequence: CASSWGNRGSKNIQYF. The CDR3 coding sequence is TGCGCCAGCAGCTGGGGGAACAGGGGTTCCAAAAACATTCAGTACTTC.

The chain is built from TRBV7-9 and TRBJ2-7; either TRBD1 or TRBD2 may fit D (6 bases each). CDR1 and CDR2 from the germline V gene are SEHNR and FQNEAQ (reference sequence). The CDR3 has 15 residues. Between the trimmed V and J ends, which lost 1 base and 5 bases, there was a span of 15 bases. The CDR3 DNA is TGTGCCAGCAGCTTAGGGGGCTGGGGGGCCAACGAGCAGTACTTC. Residues: CASSLGGWGANEQYF. The full variable domain, completed using reference TRBV7-9 and TRBJ2-7, is DTGVSQNPRHKITKRGQNVTFRCDPISEHNRLYWYRQTLGQGPEFLTYFQNEAQLEKSRLLSDRFSAERPKGSFSTLEIQRTEQGDSAMYLCASSLGGWGANEQYFGPGTRLTVT.

The V call is TRBV11-2, the J call TRBJ1-3; D is uncertain. Trimming took off 2 bases at V and 4 bases at J, with 15 bases between the two ends. CDR3 length: 16 amino acids. Germline V gene data show CDR1 as SGHAT and CDR2 as FQNNGV. The CDR3 DNA is TGTGCCAGCAGCTTATTTGGGGAAAAAGGGGGAAACACCATATATTTT. Translating it yields CASSLFGEKGGNTIYF. Variable domain in full (rest from reference TRBV11-2 and TRBJ1-3): EAGVAQSPRYKIIEKRQSVAFWCNPISGHATLYWYQQILGQGPKLLIQFQNNGVVDDSQLPKDRFSAERLKGVDSTLKIQPAKLEDSAVYLCASSLFGEKGGNTIYFGEGSWLTVV.

V is TRBV5-4 and J is TRBJ2-7; D may be TRBD1 or TRBD2 (6 bases each). The length of the CDR3 is 14 residues. Germline V gene sequence: CDR1 SGHNT, CDR2 YYREEE (reference sequence). The germline V and J ends were trimmed by 0 bases and 3 bases, with 10 bases remaining between them. As DNA, the CDR3 is TGTGCCAGCAGCTTGGAGGGGGGAAACTACGAGCAGTACTTC. Translation: CASSLEGGNYEQYF. Based on the CDR3 plus reference TRBV5-4 and TRBJ2-7, the full variable domain is ETGVTQSPTHLIKTRGQQVTLRCSSQSGHNTVSWYQQALGQGPQFIFQYYREEENGRGNFPPRFSGLQFPNYSSELNVNALELDDSALYLCASSLEGGNYEQYFGPGTRLTVT.

The chain combines TRBV10-2 with TRBJ2-7; tentatively, D is TRBD2 (6 bases). From germline, CDR1 is WSHSY and CDR2 SAAADI. The germline V and J ends were trimmed by 10 bases and 1 base, with 14 bases remaining between them. The length of the CDR3 is 13 residues. The CDR3, as DNA: TGCGCCACCTACCCGGGGGTTTCCTACGAGCAGTACTTC. Translated: CATYPGVSYEQYF.

The CDR3 protein is CASSLQDTEAFF. CDR3 bases: TGTGCCAGCAGCTTGCAGGACACTGAAGCTTTCTTT. The gene calls are TRBV5-4 and TRBJ1-1; D gene unclear. Deletions cut 1 base from V and 3 bases from J, with 4 bases between. The germline gives CDR1 SGHNT, CDR2 YYREEE (reference sequence). This CDR3 region has 12 residues.

The rearrangement links TRBV5-1 to TRBJ2-3; a possible D gene is TRBD1 (6 bases). Germline V lookup: CDR1 SGHRS, CDR2 YFSETQ. There are 15 residues in the CDR3. V was clipped by 4 bases and J by 0 bases, with 12 bases between them. CDR3 amino acids: CASSQTGHSTDTQYF. The CDR3 region has the DNA TGCGCCAGCAGCCAAACAGGGCATAGCACAGATACGCAGTATTTT.

Comment on this clone: This CDR3 is also generated by other DNA sequences in the sample. The V gene is TRBV6-4, the J gene TRBJ1-5; D gene unclear. Trimming removed 3 bases at V and 1 base at J, with 4 bases between. Per the germline V gene, CDR1 is MRHNA and CDR2 is SNTAGT. The length of the CDR3 is 13 residues. In DNA form, the CDR3 reads TGTGCCAGCAGTGAAGGGAGCAATCAGCCCCAGCATTTT. It specifies CASSEGSNQPQHF.

V gene TRBV10-3 combines with J gene TRBJ1-1; weak D call: TRBD1 (5 bases). Germline V gene sequence: CDR1 ENHRY, CDR2 SYGVKD. The CDR3 runs to 13 residues. V was trimmed by 3 bases and J by 3 bases, leaving 8 bases between them. CDR3 nucleotide sequence: TGTGCCATCAGTGACAGGGTAGACACTGAAGCTTTCTTT. Its translation is CAISDRVDTEAFF.